This T cell receptor (beta chain) stems from a study of shared clonotypes between healthy human individuals. Naive CD8 cells lacked CD45RO and underwent positive selection for CCR7, leaving out terminally differentiated effector memory CD45RA+ cells. Generated by immunoSEQ multiplex PCR, the TCRdb table keeps only in-frame clones and is missing some. The data contain about 800,000 clones, 90% to 98% of them singletons. CDR1 and CDR2 from the germline V gene are MNHEY and SVGAGI. Trimming cost V 2 bases and J 3 bases, with 14 bases left between them. CDR3 length: 16 amino acids. The sequenced sample was naive CD8+ T cells sorted from blood. The sequence derives from a young man in good health. The V call is TRBV6-5, the J call TRBJ2-1, with D hard to call. CDR3 amino acids: CASSYMQADLYNEQFF. The CDR3 DNA reads as TGTGCCAGCAGTTACATGCAAGCTGATCTCTACAATGAGCAGTTCTTC.